Listed here are 8 T cell receptor beta chains from one sample, sequenced in a study of vaccination effects on CD4 cells after COVID-19. Profiling relied on immunoSEQ multiplex PCR, and the TCRdb table lists in-frame clones only, not all of them. This sample has about 34,000 clones, with around 75% found just once. Prior to sequencing, the ViraFEST assay stimulated PBMC with viral peptide pools, which expanded the antigen-specific CD4+ T cells. Following 10 days of culture, CD4+ T cells were isolated. By PCR, the person was confirmed to have had SARS-CoV-2 infection between March and December 2020. What these receptors recognize is not known. The material was CD4+ T cells from PBMCs cultured with a peptide pool, obtained before COVID-19 vaccination. The receptors originated from a human donor who had a prior SARS-CoV-2 infection.

The chain recombines TRBV15 with TRBJ1-1, with D uncertain. The length of the CDR3 is 12 residues. Germline CDR1 and CDR2: LNHNV and YYDKDF (reference sequence). V lost 5 bases and J lost 4, with 8 bases in between. The CDR3 region is CATSVGFTEAFF. The CDR3 bases are TGTGCCACCAGCGTCGGATTCACTGAAGCTTTCTTT. The full variable domain, its missing parts supplied by reference TRBV15 and TRBJ1-1, is DAMVIQNPRYQVTQFGKPVTLSCSQTLNHNVMYWYQQKSSQAPKLLFHYYDKDFNNEADTPDNFQSRRPNTSFCFLDIRSPGLGDTAMYLCATSVGFTEAFFGQGTRLTVV.

The V and J genes are TRBV6-6 and TRBJ1-4; D is unresolved. There are 12 residues in the CDR3. Trimming took off 6 bases at V and 4 bases at J, with 6 bases between the two ends. From germline, CDR1 is MNHNY and CDR2 SVGAGI (reference sequence). The CDR3 here is CASRDDNEKLFF. CDR3 nucleotides: TGTGCCAGCAGAGACGATAATGAAAAACTGTTTTTT.

V gene TRBV6-5 combines with J gene TRBJ2-2; TRBD1 is a possible D gene (5 bases). The ends were cut back, 4 bases at V and 4 bases at J, with 13 bases in the middle. CDR1 MNHEY and CDR2 SVGAGI come from the germline V gene. The CDR3 totals 15 residues. The CDR3 DNA reads TGTGCCAGCAGTTCAAAACCTAGGGGCACCGGGGAGCTGTTTTTT. Protein product: CASSSKPRGTGELFF.

This chain links TRBV10-3 with TRBJ2-1; 9 bases are a match to TRBD2. CDR1 is ENHRY and CDR2 is SYGVKD in the germline V gene. V shed 6 bases and J 6 bases; nucleotides not matched to a gene: 9. The CDR3 is 15 amino acids. CDR3 in DNA: TGTGCCATCAGATTAGCGGGGGCCACTCGCAATGAGCAGTTCTTC. Protein: CAIRLAGATRNEQFF.

The chain is built from TRBV6-5 and TRBJ2-5; D is undetermined. This CDR3 has 13 residues. The V and J ends lost 2 bases and 2 bases respectively, with 6 bases between them. Germline lookup yields CDR1 MNHEY and CDR2 SVGAGI. The CDR3 nucleotides read TGTGCCAGCAGTTACAAAGTGCAAGAGACCCAGTACTTC. Translated, it gives CASSYKVQETQYF.

The chain is built from TRBV3-1 (or the pseudogene TRBV3-2) and TRBJ2-5; 7 bases are shared with TRBD2. CDR1 is LGHDT and CDR2 is YNNKEL in the germline V gene (reference sequence). The CDR3 is made up of 15 amino acids. V shed 0 bases and J 2 bases; nucleotides not matched to a gene: 3. The CDR3 coding sequence is TGTGCCAGCAGCCAAGAAACGGGGGGACAAGAGACCCAGTACTTC. Translation: CASSQETGGQETQYF.

The rearrangement uses TRBV5-1 and TRBJ1-2; tentatively, D is TRBD1 (5 bases). CDR1 is SGHRS, CDR2 YFSETQ, per germline. The CDR3 spans 15 residues. Deletions cut 4 bases from V and 5 bases from J, with 18 bases between. This CDR3 is CASSTYGPGLYGYTF. The DNA of the CDR3 is TGCGCCAGCAGCACTTACGGACCGGGACTATATGGCTACACCTTC.

The chain carries TRBV5-4 and TRBJ1-1; D gene uncertain. The CDR3 runs to 15 residues. Germline values: CDR1 SGHNT, CDR2 YYREEE (reference sequence). Deletions cut 0 bases from V and 0 bases from J, with 9 bases between. The CDR3 region has the DNA TGTGCCAGCAGCTTGGAGGGCCTTATGAACACTGAAGCTTTCTTT. Protein product: CASSLEGLMNTEAFF. The entire variable domain, with the rest obtained from reference TRBV5-4 and TRBJ1-1, is as follows: ETGVTQSPTHLIKTRGQQVTLRCSSQSGHNTVSWYQQALGQGPQFIFQYYREEENGRGNFPPRFSGLQFPNYSSELNVNALELDDSALYLCASSLEGLMNTEAFFGQGTRLTVV.